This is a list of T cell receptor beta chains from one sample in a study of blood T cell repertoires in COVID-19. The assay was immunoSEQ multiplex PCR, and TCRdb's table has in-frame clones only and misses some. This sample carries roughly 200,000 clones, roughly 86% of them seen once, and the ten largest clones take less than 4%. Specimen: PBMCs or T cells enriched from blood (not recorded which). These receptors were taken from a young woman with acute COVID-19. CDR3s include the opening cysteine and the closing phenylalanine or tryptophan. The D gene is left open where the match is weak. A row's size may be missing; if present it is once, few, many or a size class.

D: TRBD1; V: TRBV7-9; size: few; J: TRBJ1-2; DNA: TGTGCCAGCAGCCGTGGGACAGGGTATCAAATTGGTGGCTACACCTTC; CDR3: CASSRGTGYQIGGYTF
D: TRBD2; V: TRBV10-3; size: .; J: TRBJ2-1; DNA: TGTGCCATCAGTGAGTCGTTTGGGCGGGGGGTAGGAAATGAGCAGTTCTTC; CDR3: CAISESFGRGVGNEQFF
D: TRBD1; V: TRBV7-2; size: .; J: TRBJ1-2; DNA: TGTGCCAGCAGCGCCAGGACAGGGGCGTATGGCTACACCTTC; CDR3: CASSARTGAYGYTF
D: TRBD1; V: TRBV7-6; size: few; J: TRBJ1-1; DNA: TGTGCCAGCAGCTTCCGGACAGGGGGTAACACTGAAGCTTTCTTT; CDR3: CASSFRTGGNTEAFF
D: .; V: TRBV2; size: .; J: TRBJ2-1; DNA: TGTGCCAGCATCGGACAGAGCTCCTACAATGAGCAGTTCTTC; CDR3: CASIGQSSYNEQFF
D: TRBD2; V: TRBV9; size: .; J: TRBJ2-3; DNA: TGTGCCTCCTCAAGGCTAGCGGCTAGCACAGATACGCAGTATTTT; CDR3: CASSRLAASTDTQYF
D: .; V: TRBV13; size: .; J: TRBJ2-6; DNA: TGTGCCAGCAGCCCGAGAAGATCCGGGGCCAACGTCCTGACTTTC; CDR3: CASSPRRSGANVLTF
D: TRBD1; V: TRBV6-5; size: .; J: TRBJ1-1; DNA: TGTGCCAGCAGGAAAAGACAGGGTGGTAGCACTGAAGCTTTCTTT; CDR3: CASRKRQGGSTEAFF
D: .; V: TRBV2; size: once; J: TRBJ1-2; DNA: TGTGCCAGCAGTGAATTAGAGTCAGGGTCCCGCTATGGCTACACCTTC; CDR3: CASSELESGSRYGYTF
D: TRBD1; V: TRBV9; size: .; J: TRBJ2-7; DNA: TGTGCCAGCAGCGTAGCACAGGGGGCCGTCGAGCAGTACTTC; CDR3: CASSVAQGAVEQYF
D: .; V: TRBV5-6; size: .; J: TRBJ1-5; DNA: TGTGCCAGCAGCTTAGGAGCCCAGCCCCAGCATTTT; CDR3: CASSLGAQPQHF
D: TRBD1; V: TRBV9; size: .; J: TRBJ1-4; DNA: TGTGCCAGCAGCGGACAGGGGACTAATGAAAAACTGTTTTTT; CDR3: CASSGQGTNEKLFF
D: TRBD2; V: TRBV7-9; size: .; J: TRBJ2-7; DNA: TGTGCCAGCAGCTCTAGCGGGGGGGGATACGAGCAGTACTTC; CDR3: CASSSSGGGYEQYF
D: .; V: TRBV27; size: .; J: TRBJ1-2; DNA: TGTGCCAGCAGGACCTACGGGACTTCCTCCGGGGGCTACACCTTC; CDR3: CASRTYGTSSGGYTF
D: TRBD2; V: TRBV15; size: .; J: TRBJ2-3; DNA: TGTGCCACCAGCTCCGGGACTAGCGGGGGGGTTAGATCAGATACGCAGTATTTT; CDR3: CATSSGTSGGVRSDTQYF
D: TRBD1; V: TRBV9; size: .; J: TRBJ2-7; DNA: TGTGCCAGCAGCGTATCTTCTGGGACAGGCTACGAGCAGTACTTC; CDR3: CASSVSSGTGYEQYF
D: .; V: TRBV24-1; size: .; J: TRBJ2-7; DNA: TGTGCCACCAGTGAAGGGAGAGGGACCTACGAGCAGTACTTC; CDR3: CATSEGRGTYEQYF
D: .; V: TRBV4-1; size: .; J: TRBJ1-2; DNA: TGCGCCAGCAGCCGTCGACAGACCCGGATTGGCTACACCTTC; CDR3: CASSRRQTRIGYTF
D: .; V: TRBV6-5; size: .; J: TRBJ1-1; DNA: TGTGCCAGCAGTTCCAGGGGCCGCGGCGCTGAAGCTTTCTTT; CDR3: CASSSRGRGAEAFF
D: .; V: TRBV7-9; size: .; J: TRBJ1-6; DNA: TGTGCCGGGGAGGGGGGCGATGGCTATAATTCACCCCTCCACTTT; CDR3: CAGEGGDGYNSPLHF
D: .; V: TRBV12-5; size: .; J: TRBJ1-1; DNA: TGTGCTAGTGGGCGGACCCAGGGAATTCGGGACACTGAAGCTTTCTTT; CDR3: CASGRTQGIRDTEAFF
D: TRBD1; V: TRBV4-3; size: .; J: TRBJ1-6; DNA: TGCGCCAGCAGCCAAGACCCACCGGGACAGTATAATTCACCCCTCCACTTT; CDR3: CASSQDPPGQYNSPLHF
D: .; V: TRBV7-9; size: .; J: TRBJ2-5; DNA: TGTGCCAGCAGCTTATTGGGCAGTCAAGAGACCCAGTACTTC; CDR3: CASSLLGSQETQYF
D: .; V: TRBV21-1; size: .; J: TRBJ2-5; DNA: TGTGCCAGCAGCAAAACAACAGGGGGAGCGGAGACCCAGTACTTC; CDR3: CASSKTTGGAETQYF
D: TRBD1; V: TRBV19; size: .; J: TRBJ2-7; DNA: TGTGCCAGTACCCTGGACAGGAGCTCCTACGAGCAGTACTTC; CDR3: CASTLDRSSYEQYF
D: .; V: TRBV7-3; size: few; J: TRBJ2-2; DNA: TGTGCCAGCAGCCCGGGTATTGGGGAGCTGTTTTTT; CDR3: CASSPGIGELFF
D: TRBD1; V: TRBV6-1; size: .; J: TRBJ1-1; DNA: TGTGCCAGCAGTGAAGCGATGGGACAGGGGTCCGCTGAAGCTTTCTTT; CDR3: CASSEAMGQGSAEAFF
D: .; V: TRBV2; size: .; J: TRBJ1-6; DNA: TGTGCCAGCAGGGCAAGGGGAAATTCACCCCTCCACTTT; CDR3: CASRARGNSPLHF
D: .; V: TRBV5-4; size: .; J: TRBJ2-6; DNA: TGTGCCAGCAGCTTGGGGTCAGACTCTGGGGCCAACGTCCTGACTTTC; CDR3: CASSLGSDSGANVLTF
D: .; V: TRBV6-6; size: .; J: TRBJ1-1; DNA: TGTGCCAGCAGTTACTCAAGCGGGGCTGCTGAAGCTTTCTTT; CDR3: CASSYSSGAAEAFF
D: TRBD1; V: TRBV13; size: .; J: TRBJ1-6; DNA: TGTGCCAGCAGCTTACGCTCGACAGGGCCACCCCTCCACTTT; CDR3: CASSLRSTGPPLHF
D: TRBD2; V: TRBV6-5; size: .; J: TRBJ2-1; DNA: TGTGCCAGCAGTTTAAGTAGCGGGGGAGACTACAATGAGCAGTTCTTC; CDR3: CASSLSSGGDYNEQFF
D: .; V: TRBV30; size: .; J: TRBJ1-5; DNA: TGTGCCTGGAGTGCGGGGACAAGAAATCAGCCCCAGCATTTT; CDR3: CAWSAGTRNQPQHF